These T cell receptor beta chains were read from a single sample in a study of T-cell memory formation after mild COVID-19. TCRdb re-derived calls from the 5' RACE reads in MiXCR, one entry per CDR3 protein. The table records roughly 450,000 distinct CDR3 sequences, about 20% of them present only once. Sequenced material: PBMCs or a T cell subset sorted from them (not recorded which). The receptors stem from an adult woman who had mild COVID-19 (a few samples of this study predate the infection). Cell type and time point are not known. The CDR3 runs from the conserved cysteine through the conserved F or W. The D gene is left open where the match is weak. The size entry is marked missing in some rows and otherwise reads once, few, many or a size class.

D gene	clone size	V gene	J gene	CDR3 DNA	CDR3 protein
.	.	TRBV21-1	TRBJ2-1	TGTGCCAGCAGCCCCCGAGAAACTAGCGGGGGGCACAATGAGCAGTTCTTC	CASSPRETSGGHNEQFF
TRBD2	.	TRBV5-1	TRBJ2-7	TGCGCCAGCAGCTTGGAACGGGGGGGTGAGCAGTACTTC	CASSLERGGEQYF
.	.	TRBV7-9	TRBJ2-5	TGTGCCAGCAGCTTTGAATTCCAAGAGACCCAGTACTTC	CASSFEFQETQYF
.	.	TRBV5-1	TRBJ1-2	TGCGCCAGCAGCTTGGACAGCACATATGGCTACACCTTC	CASSLDSTYGYTF
.	once	TRBV6-1	TRBJ2-1	TGTGCCAGCAGGATACCCCGGGACGCTGGGGGACAGTTCTTC	CASRIPRDAGGQFF
.	few	TRBV12-3/TRBV12-4	TRBJ2-1	TGTGCCATTTCTCTCCCAGGGGGGTCCTACAATGAGCAGTTCTTC	CAISLPGGSYNEQFF
TRBD1	.	TRBV18	TRBJ1-2	TGTGCCAGCTCACCCGACGGGACAGACTATGGCTACACCTTC	CASSPDGTDYGYTF
.	.	TRBV12-3/TRBV12-4	TRBJ1-5	TGTGCCAGCACGCCTTCAATGGCAGGGACCAATCAGCCCCAGCATTTT	CASTPSMAGTNQPQHF
TRBD2	many	TRBV7-8	TRBJ2-2	TGTGCCAGCAGCTCCCCGGGACTAGCGGGAGGGGCCGGGGAGCTGTTTTTT	CASSSPGLAGGAGELFF
TRBD2	few	TRBV9	TRBJ2-7	TGTGCCAGCAGCGTGGGCGGACTAGCCCTCTCCTACGAGCAGTACTTC	CASSVGGLALSYEQYF
.	few	TRBV7-3	TRBJ2-4	TGTGCCAGCAGGTTGGGAAGTCTAGCCAAAAACATTCAGTACTTC	CASRLGSLAKNIQYF
.	.	TRBV12-3/TRBV12-4	TRBJ1-1	TGTGCCAGCAGTGCCTCGAGGGGGTACACTGAAGCTTTCTTT	CASSASRGYTEAFF
.	few	TRBV5-1	TRBJ2-5	TGCGCCAGCAGCTTCATACCGGGACCCCAAGAGACCCAGTACTTC	CASSFIPGPQETQYF
.	.	TRBV7-9	TRBJ2-3	TGTGCCAGCAGCTTAGACACGGCGTACCGCACAGATACGCAGTATTTT	CASSLDTAYRTDTQYF
.	.	TRBV24-1	TRBJ1-4	TGTGCCACCAGTGGAGGCGGGTTGGGTGAAAAACTGTTTTTT	CATSGGGLGEKLFF
.	few	TRBV5-1	TRBJ1-2	TGCGCCAGCAGCTTGGAAGAGCCAGGCTATGGCTACACCTTC	CASSLEEPGYGYTF
TRBD1	many	TRBV12-3/TRBV12-4	TRBJ2-4	TGTGCCAGCAGCACCGGGACAGTTAGGATGTTAGCCAAAAACATTCAGTACTTC	CASSTGTVRMLAKNIQYF
.	.	TRBV2	TRBJ2-3	TGTGCCAGCAGTGAAGCGCAGCTTTTGACAGATACGCAGTATTTT	CASSEAQLLTDTQYF
TRBD1	.	TRBV11-1	TRBJ1-2	TGTGCCAGCAGCACCCGACAGGGAGCTAACTATGGCTACACCTTC	CASSTRQGANYGYTF
.	.	TRBV6-5	TRBJ1-1	TGTGCCAGCAGTTACTCGCAGGGACGTGCGAACACTGAAGCTTTCTTT	CASSYSQGRANTEAFF
.	few	TRBV14	TRBJ1-1	TGTGCCAGCAGCCAAGAGCGAGTTGTGGGTGAAGCTTTCTTT	CASSQERVVGEAFF
TRBD2	many	TRBV4-3	TRBJ2-7	TGCGCCAGCAGCCAAGGAAGGGAGGGGACTAGACCCTACGAGCAGTACTTC	CASSQGREGTRPYEQYF
.	many	TRBV27	TRBJ2-1	TGTGCCAGCAGTTTGTGGGGAACAGGATACAATGAGCAGTTCTTC	CASSLWGTGYNEQFF
TRBD2	few	TRBV20-1	TRBJ2-5	TGCAGTGCTACCCGACTAGCCGGACGGGAGACCCAGTACTTC	CSATRLAGRETQYF
TRBD2	.	TRBV20-1	TRBJ2-1	TGCAGTGCTAGAAAAAGCGGGAGGATCTCCTACAATGAGCAGTTCTTC	CSARKSGRISYNEQFF
.	few	TRBV28	TRBJ1-5	TGTGCCAGCAGTTTAATCACAGCGATGGGCAATCAGCCCCAGCATTTT	CASSLITAMGNQPQHF
.	few	TRBV5-6	TRBJ2-5	TGTGCCAGCAGGCTACTGGGGGAGACCCAGTACTTC	CASRLLGETQYF
.	.	TRBV12-5	TRBJ2-1	TGTGCTAGTGGTTTGTGGGGTGGGGTCTACAATGAGCAGTTCTTC	CASGLWGGVYNEQFF
TRBD1	.	TRBV10-3	TRBJ1-6	TGTGCCATCTCGGACAGGGATTCACCCCTCCACTTT	CAISDRDSPLHF
.	.	TRBV11-1	TRBJ2-3	TGTGCCAGCAGTTTCGGCGAGTGGGATACGCAGTATTTT	CASSFGEWDTQYF
TRBD1	few	TRBV9	TRBJ2-7	TGTGCCAGCAGCGTAGGCACAGGGGACTACGAGCAGTACTTC	CASSVGTGDYEQYF
TRBD2	.	TRBV6-2/TRBV6-3	TRBJ2-5	TGTGCCAGCAGTCGGACTAGATTCGAGACCCAGTACTTC	CASSRTRFETQYF
.	few	TRBV23-1	TRBJ2-5	TGCGCCAGCAGTCGATGTGGGCAGGAAGAGACCCAGTACTTC	CASSRCGQEETQYF
.	.	TRBV5-5	TRBJ1-2	TGTGCCAGCTTTTCCGGGGGCGATGGCTATGGCTACACCTTC	CASFSGGDGYGYTF
.	.	TRBV29-1	TRBJ1-1	TGCAGCGTTGAGCGGCAGGGGAACACTGAAGCTTTCTTT	CSVERQGNTEAFF
TRBD1	.	TRBV15	TRBJ1-1	TGTGCCACCAGGGTCGACAGGGGAGACACTGAAGCTTTCTTT	CATRVDRGDTEAFF
TRBD1	.	TRBV2	TRBJ1-1	TGTGCCAGCAGGGACAGGGGTTTGCCTGAAGCTTTCTTT	CASRDRGLPEAFF
TRBD1	once	TRBV7-6	TRBJ1-6	TGTGCCAGCAGCTCGGACAGGGAAGGAAGGAATTCACCCCTCCACTTT	CASSSDREGRNSPLHF